These 9 T cell receptor beta chains were sequenced from one sample in a study of shared clonotypes between healthy human individuals. The table came from immunoSEQ multiplex PCR; TCRdb's copy has only in-frame clones and leaves some out. The sample comprises more than 2 million clones, about 95% of which are singletons, and 1.1% rests with the top ten. Naive CD8 isolation took CD45RO-negative cells positively selected for CCR7 and excluded terminally differentiated effector memory CD45RA+ cells. Sequenced: naive CD8+ T cells sorted from blood. The receptors were gathered from a young man in good health.

The table lists this clone with a count of one. The gene calls are TRBV4-1 and TRBJ2-3, with 13 bases identical to TRBD2. This CDR3 comprises 19 residues. V lost 0 bases and J lost 3; bases outside the gene matches: 9. Germline lookup yields CDR1 MGHRA and CDR2 YSYEKL. The CDR3, as DNA: TGCGCCAGCAGCCAAGATAGTACTAGCGGGGGGGCCTGGACAGATACGCAGTATTTT. Encoded protein: CASSQDSTSGGAWTDTQYF.

The V and J genes are TRBV21-1 and TRBJ1-2. TRBV21-1 is recorded as a pseudogene. The CDR3 consists of 15 residues. CDR3 loop: CASGEGRGGGDGYTF. CDR3 sequence (DNA): TGTGCCTCCGGAGAAGGCAGGGGAGGAGGAGATGGCTACACCTTC.

The V and J genes are TRBV6-6 and TRBJ1-2, with D unclear. The ends were cut back, 2 bases at V and 5 bases at J, with 9 bases in the middle. This CDR3 is 13 amino acids long. Germline-derived CDR1 and CDR2 are MNHNY and SVGAGI (reference sequence). The CDR3 region is CASSYGADYGYTF. CDR3 sequence (DNA): TGTGCCAGCAGTTACGGCGCCGATTATGGCTACACCTTC.

This chain joins TRBV27 and TRBJ2-1; 12 bases agree with TRBD2. The CDR3 sequence is 17 residues long. Germline V gene lookup returns CDR1 MNHEY and CDR2 SMNVEV (reference sequence). The V gene end was trimmed by 6 bases and the J gene end by 1 base; junction bases not matched to a gene: 7. The CDR3, as DNA: TGTGCCAGCAGGGGTTGGGGGACTAGCGGGTCCTACAATGAGCAGTTCTTC. It is translated as CASRGWGTSGSYNEQFF.

The chain couples TRBV19 to TRBJ2-7, with 7 bases aligning to TRBD2. Germline CDR1 LNHDA, CDR2 SQIVND (reference sequence). The junction had 10 bases not matched to a gene; V was cut back by 6 bases and J by 2 bases. CDR3 length: 15 amino acids. The CDR3 nucleotides are TGTGCCAGTAGCCCTAGCGGCTACCGGGCCTACGAGCAGTACTTC. The encoded protein is CASSPSGYRAYEQYF.

Regarding this clone: The same CDR3 also results from other DNA sequences found in this sample. The chain uses TRBV6-5 and TRBJ1-2; no reliable D call. V gave up 0 bases and J gave up 8 bases, with 13 bases separating them. Germline V gene lookup returns CDR1 MNHEY and CDR2 SVGAGI. The length of the CDR3 is 14 residues. In nucleotides, the CDR3 is TGTGCCAGCAGTTACTCGGAAGGCGTCGAGGGCTACACCTTC. Translated, it gives CASSYSEGVEGYTF.

This chain joins TRBV11-2 and TRBJ2-5; tentatively, D is TRBD1 (5 bases). Germline values: CDR1 SGHAT, CDR2 FQNNGV. This CDR3 is 13 amino acids long. V shed 3 bases and J shed 5 bases, with 10 bases lying between them. CDR3 nucleotides: TGTGCCAGCAGCTTCCCAGGGTGGGAGACCCAGTACTTC. It specifies CASSFPGWETQYF.

As for this clone: At the DNA level, this CDR3 is encoded by other sequences in the same sample as well. The chain employs TRBV27 and TRBJ1-2; D uncertain. V was pared by 4 bases and J by 0 bases, with 9 bases between. The germline V gene encodes CDR1 MNHEY and CDR2 SMNVEV (reference sequence). The CDR3 extends over 14 amino acids. CDR3 loop: CASSSLAANYGYTF. The CDR3 bases are TGTGCCAGCAGTTCTCTGGCAGCTAACTATGGCTACACCTTC.

The V gene is TRBV7-9, the J gene TRBJ2-1; D remains unclear. V was cut by 1 base and J by 10 bases, with 14 bases left in between. Germline-derived CDR1 and CDR2 are SEHNR and FQNEAQ (reference sequence). CDR3 size: 14 residues. The CDR3 DNA is TGTGCCAGCAGCTTAGTGGCAGGTCTAAGCGAGCAGTTCTTC. The encoded protein is CASSLVAGLSEQFF.